This TCR beta chain was recorded in a study of spatial heterogeneity in lung cancer. Overall study context: Sequences of the beta chain were consistently detected in greater numbers than alpha-chain sequences. Regarding the study as a whole: Ubiquitous expanded tumor TCRs were seen in blood more at resection than at follow-up.

This clonotype was picked up a small number of times. Its specificity is not known. The CDR3 is 14 amino acids. V shed 4 bases and J shed 1 base, with 10 bases lying between them. CDR1 and CDR2 (germline): LGHDT, YNNKEL (reference sequence). Every cDNA TCR molecule received its own unique molecular identifier. TCRdb reprocessed the 5' RACE reads with MiXCR, giving one entry per CDR3 protein. The sample has under 85,000 distinct CDR3 sequences, 8% seen once; the top ten hold 6.8%. Time point in this sample: sample taken at primary tumor resection. Sequencing was performed on whole RNA extracted from tumor and nontumor lung tissue, or from frozen PBMC, and the material was left unsorted.

V gene TRBV3-1 combines with J gene TRBJ1-1, with TRBD1 as a possible D gene (6 bases). This clonotype originated in a male donor with early-stage non-small cell lung cancer. The sequencing here drew on PBMCs, taken at surgery. The CDR3 DNA sequence: TGTGCCAGCAGCCTCCGGGGGCAGAACACTGAAGCTTTCTTT. Amino acids: CASSLRGQNTEAFF.